One sample yielded the 3 T cell receptor beta chains listed below, sequenced in a study of beta chain features in type 1 diabetes. cDNA synthesis used the whole RNA isolate, giving expressed TCRB sequences. Some clones are missing from TCRdb's copy, which holds only in-frame ones; the method was immunoSEQ multiplex PCR. There are roughly 350,000 clones in the sample; about 10% occur only once, and about 0.015% lies in the top ten. Sequenced sample: naive CD4+ T cells from blood. These receptors were taken from a woman aged 30 to 39 in good health.

This clone has a handful of counts. This chain joins TRBV5-1 and TRBJ2-4, with 7 bases lining up with TRBD2. The V segment lost 0 bases and the J segment 1 base; nucleotides outside the gene matches: 4. The CDR3 sequence is 16 residues long. Germline CDR1 reads SGHRS; CDR2 reads YFSETQ. The CDR3 sequence is CASSLEKGGAKNIQYF. The DNA for the CDR3 is TGCGCCAGCAGCTTGGAAAAGGGAGGGGCCAAAAACATTCAGTACTTC.

The chain has TRBV19 and TRBJ2-7; maybe TRBD2 (6 bases). Trimming took 10 bases from V and 3 from J, leaving 10 bases between them. The V gene's germline CDR1 is LNHDA and CDR2 SQIVND (reference sequence). There are 11 residues in the CDR3. The CDR3 loop is CATQDYYEQYF. CDR3 DNA: TGTGCCACACAGGACTACTACGAGCAGTACTTC.

This clone was counted between two and nine times. The chain recombines TRBV5-1 with TRBJ1-2; TRBD1 agrees at 9 bases. The V gene's germline CDR1 is SGHRS and CDR2 YFSETQ. The CDR3 sequence is 13 residues long. V trimming: 4 bases; J trimming: 3 bases; junction bases outside the gene matches: 1. The CDR3 DNA sequence: TGCGCCAGCAGCGGACAGGGGCACTATGGCTACACCTTC. Translation: CASSGQGHYGYTF.